Each of the 27 T cell receptor beta chains below was sequenced from the same sample in a study of tumor-infiltrating lymphocytes in localized non-small cell lung cancer. Profiling relied on immunoSEQ multiplex PCR, and the TCRdb table lists in-frame clones only, not all of them. This table has some 4,200 clones, more than 50% appearing once. The sequenced material came from uninvolved lung tissue not adjacent to the tumor. The receptors here all came from a human donor with non-small cell lung cancer.

Notes on this clone: The same CDR3 can be traced to other DNA sequences in this sample. The CDR3 sequence: CASSRGLAGGRETQYF. CDR3 in DNA: TGTGCCAGCAGCCGCGGACTAGCGGGGGGGCGCGAGACCCAGTACTTC. This rearrangement joins TRBV7-2 to TRBJ2-5, with 15 nucleotides matching TRBD2. The CDR3 runs 16 residues. Germline V gives CDR1 SGHTA, CDR2 FQGNSA. V gave up 5 bases and J gave up 5 bases; unmatched junction bases: 6.

This clone counts as medium-sized. V and J are TRBV5-1 and TRBJ1-4; D uncertain. This CDR3 has 16 amino acids. The germline V and J ends were trimmed by 2 bases and 0 bases, with 11 bases remaining between them. From germline, CDR1 is SGHRS and CDR2 YFSETQ. DNA of the CDR3: TGCGCCAGCAGCTTAGAGAGTTACGCAACTAATGAAAAACTGTTTTTT. Its translation: CASSLESYATNEKLFF.

This sequence joins TRBV7-9 and TRBJ2-3; the D is unclear. CDR3 length: 12 residues. CDR1 and CDR2 (germline): SEHNR, FQNEAQ (reference sequence). Trimming cost V 1 base and J 6 bases, with 5 bases left between them. The CDR3 nucleotides are TGTGCCAGCAGCTTAGACAAGGATACGCAGTATTTT. Translation: CASSLDKDTQYF. Using reference TRBV7-9 and TRBJ2-3 for the parts outside the CDR3, the full variable domain is DTGVSQNPRHKITKRGQNVTFRCDPISEHNRLYWYRQTLGQGPEFLTYFQNEAQLEKSRLLSDRFSAERPKGSFSTLEIQRTEQGDSAMYLCASSLDKDTQYFGPGTRLTVL.

This clone occurred a few times. The chain couples TRBV11-2 to TRBJ2-1; possibly TRBD1 or TRBD2 for D (5 bases each). Germline-derived CDR1 and CDR2 are SGHAT and FQNNGV. The CDR3 consists of 12 residues. V gave up 1 base and J gave up 13 bases, with 11 bases separating them. CDR3 nucleotides: TGTGCCAGCAGCTTAGGTACTAGGGGACAGTTCTTC. Amino acid sequence: CASSLGTRGQFF.

V usage is TRBV30 and J usage is TRBJ2-1; 8 nucleotides line up with TRBD1. The junction had 3 bases not matched to a gene; V was cut back by 8 bases and J by 3 bases. Germline CDR1 is GTSNPN and CDR2 is SVGIG (reference sequence). The CDR3 runs 12 residues. The CDR3 nucleotides are TGTGCCGGAGGACAGGGCTACAATGAGCAGTTCTTC. Translated, it gives CAGGQGYNEQFF.

The CDR3 is CASSDRVYEQYF. The CDR3 DNA reads TGTGCCAGCAGTGACAGGGTCTACGAGCAGTACTTC. The chain couples TRBV2 to TRBJ2-7; D might be TRBD1 (5 bases). This CDR3 is 12 amino acids long. The germline V and J ends were trimmed by 3 bases and 3 bases, with 6 bases remaining between them. Germline CDR1 is SNHLY and CDR2 is FYNNEI. The variable domain in full, completed from reference TRBV2 and TRBJ2-7, reads EPEVTQTPSHQVTQMGQEVILRCVPISNHLYFYWYRQILGQKVEFLVSFYNNEISEKSEIFDDQFSVERPDGSNFTLKIRSTKLEDSAMYFCASSDRVYEQYFGPGTRLTVT.

The chain is built from TRBV19 and TRBJ1-1, with D perhaps TRBD1 (5 bases). CDR3 length: 14 amino acids. Germline loops: CDR1 LNHDA, CDR2 SQIVND (reference sequence). Trimming cost V 5 bases and J 0 bases, with 10 bases left between them. The CDR3 DNA follows: TGTGCCAGTAGTCCAGGGATGCTGAACACTGAAGCTTTCTTT. Protein: CASSPGMLNTEAFF.

This chain joins TRBV21-1 and TRBJ1-6; TRBD1 is the table's D call and was not checked against the DNA. TRBV21-1 is termed a pseudogene. CDR3 size: 19 residues. The CDR3 DNA reads TGTGCCAGCAGCAAAGCCCCGGGACAGAGACGCTCCTATAATTCACCCCTCCACTTT. Protein sequence: CASSKAPGQRRSYNSPLHF.

This rearrangement joins TRBV6-5 to TRBJ1-4; tentatively, D is TRBD1 (5 bases). Per the germline V gene, CDR1 is MNHEY and CDR2 is SVGAGI. The V and J ends lost 0 bases and 0 bases respectively, with 8 bases between them. The CDR3 is 16 residues long. The CDR3 is CASSYSGTATNEKLFF. CDR3 sequence (DNA): TGTGCCAGCAGTTACTCAGGGACTGCAACTAATGAAAAACTGTTTTTT.

The V and J genes are TRBV25-1 and TRBJ2-7; TRBD2 is a possible D gene (7 bases). The CDR3 runs to 12 residues. Trimming left V 10 bases short and J 2 bases short, with 12 bases between. CDR1 is MGHDK and CDR2 is SYGVNS in the germline V gene. Here the CDR3 DNA reads TGTGCCACCGAGGGGGGGACCTACGAGCAGTACTTC. Protein sequence: CATEGGTYEQYF.

Only a few counts were recorded for this clone. The chain has TRBV11-2 and TRBJ2-3; D ambiguous. This CDR3 region has 14 residues. Trimming took off 1 base at V and 0 bases at J, with 5 bases between the two ends. Germline loops: CDR1 SGHAT, CDR2 FQNNGV. This chain's CDR3 is CASSLGGSTDTQYF. CDR3 nucleotides: TGTGCCAGCAGCTTAGGGGGAAGCACAGATACGCAGTATTTT.

This chain joins TRBV19 and TRBJ2-5, with D possibly called TRBD1 or TRBD2 (6 bases each). This CDR3 spans 18 amino acids. Trimming took 3 bases from V and 2 from J, leaving 22 bases between them. Per germline, CDR1 LNHDA and CDR2 SQIVND (reference sequence). CDR3 residues: CASSMSLWVADSQETQYF. CDR3 sequence (DNA): TGTGCCAGTAGTATGTCCCTCTGGGTAGCGGACAGTCAAGAGACCCAGTACTTC.

The rearrangement joins TRBV9 to TRBJ2-7; 15 bases match TRBD2. The V gene's germline CDR1 is SGDLS and CDR2 YYNGEE. The CDR3 has 15 residues. V was pared by 4 bases and J by 6 bases, with 5 bases of the junction left unmatched. The CDR3 nucleotides are TGTGCCAGCAGCCCCGGACTAGCGGGGGGGCTCGAGCAGTACTTC. Translating it yields CASSPGLAGGLEQYF.

The CDR3 nucleotides read TGTGCCAGCAGTCGGACGTCATCAGAGCCCCAAGAGACCCAGTACTTC. This codes for CASSRTSSEPQETQYF. This sequence joins TRBV28 and TRBJ2-5, with D uncertain. From germline, CDR1 is MDHEN and CDR2 SYDVKM. Trimming removed 5 bases at V and 1 base at J, with 17 bases between. The CDR3 consists of 16 residues.

The V gene is TRBV4-1, the J gene TRBJ2-3, with 8 bases that match TRBD2. The V segment lost 0 bases and the J segment 0 bases; nucleotides outside the gene matches: 11. There are 19 residues in the CDR3. CDR1 is MGHRA, CDR2 YSYEKL, per germline. The CDR3 here is CASSQEMAGGPPSTDTQYF. The CDR3 DNA reads TGCGCCAGCAGCCAAGAGATGGCGGGGGGTCCTCCTAGCACAGATACGCAGTATTTT.

Concerning this clone: This specimen includes other DNA sequences encoding the same CDR3. This chain connects TRBV6-5 to TRBJ2-1; 9 nucleotides align to TRBD2. Losses at the gene ends were 2 bases for V and 5 bases for J; bases not matched to a gene: 4. This CDR3 contains 15 residues. The germline V gene has CDR1 MNHEY and CDR2 SVGAGI. In nucleotides, the CDR3 is TGTGCCAGCAGTTACGGGCGGGGGGGCCACAATGAGCAGTTCTTC. It is translated as CASSYGRGGHNEQFF.

The CDR3 protein is CASSLQAASTDTQYF. The CDR3, as DNA: TGCGCCAGCAGCTTGCAAGCGGCAAGCACAGATACGCAGTATTTT. The chain employs TRBV5-1 and TRBJ2-3, with D perhaps TRBD2 (5 bases). V dropped 1 base and J dropped 0 bases, with 9 bases sitting between them. This CDR3 contains 15 residues. The V gene's germline CDR1 is SGHRS and CDR2 YFSETQ.

The genes are TRBV4-2 and TRBJ2-7; 8 bases match TRBD2. In germline, CDR1 is LGHNA, CDR2 YNFKEQ. CDR3 length: 15 amino acids. Germline trimming cut 1 base from V and 2 bases from J; bases unmatched to any gene: 4. This CDR3 reads CASSQAAGETYEQYF. The CDR3 DNA is TGTGCCAGCAGCCAAGCAGCGGGGGAAACCTACGAGCAGTACTTC.

This clone was counted between two and nine times. The V call is TRBV7-2, the J call TRBJ2-3, with 9 bases matching TRBD2. The CDR3 covers 18 residues. V trimming: 5 bases; J trimming: 0 bases; junction bases outside the gene matches: 12. Germline V gene sequence: CDR1 SGHTA, CDR2 FQGNSA. The CDR3 DNA sequence: TGTGCCAGCAGCCGTGCGGGGCTAGCGGGGACTAGCACAGATACGCAGTATTTT. This sequence encodes CASSRAGLAGTSTDTQYF.

The chain has TRBV27 and TRBJ2-5; 7 bases line up with TRBD2. The CDR3 is made up of 16 amino acids. Germline V gene data show CDR1 as MNHEY and CDR2 as SMNVEV (reference sequence). J was trimmed by 1 base and V by 5 bases; bases with no gene match: 10. CDR3 sequence: CASSLTYWGGQETQYF. CDR3 DNA: TGTGCCAGCAGTCTTACCTACTGGGGGGGCCAAGAGACCCAGTACTTC.

This clone was seen only a few times. This CDR3 reads CASSSTDYYEQYF. Here the CDR3 DNA reads TGTGCCAGCAGCTCCACTGATTACTACGAGCAGTACTTC. The V gene is TRBV6-1, the J gene TRBJ2-7; D is ambiguous. This CDR3 has 13 amino acids. V was shortened by 6 bases and J by 3 bases, with 12 bases between the two germline ends. The germline V gene encodes CDR1 MNHNS and CDR2 SASEGT.

CDR3 DNA sequence: TGTGCCACCGCGGACAGGTCCTATGGCTACACCTTC. Its translation: CATADRSYGYTF. The chain carries TRBV28 and TRBJ1-2, with 7 bases aligning to TRBD1. The CDR3 has 12 amino acids. Germline CDR1 and CDR2: MDHEN and SYDVKM. V shed 10 bases, J shed 4 bases, and the junction held 6 bases outside the gene matches.

V gene TRBV7-2 combines with J gene TRBJ2-5; D call uncertain. The V and J ends lost 7 bases and 6 bases respectively, with 21 bases between them. From germline, CDR1 is SGHTA and CDR2 FQGNSA. CDR3 length equals 15 residues. This CDR3 is CASTSNVRRPQTQYF. The CDR3, as DNA: TGTGCCAGCACCTCTAACGTGAGGCGGCCACAGACCCAGTACTTC.

This clone was found a few times. J is TRBJ2-7 and V is TRBV19; D might be TRBD2 (7 bases). CDR3 length equals 16 residues. Germline lookup yields CDR1 LNHDA and CDR2 SQIVND (reference sequence). Trimming stripped 4 bases from V and 6 bases from J, with 22 bases between. As DNA, the CDR3 is TGTGCCAGTAGTAAAGGCGGGGGCACACCAGCATTCGAGCAGTACTTC. As protein: CASSKGGGTPAFEQYF.

This chain connects TRBV5-1 to TRBJ2-3; TRBD2 is a possible D gene (6 bases). The CDR3 length is 17 residues. Trimming removed 0 bases at V and 0 bases at J, with 14 bases between. Germline lookup yields CDR1 SGHRS and CDR2 YFSETQ. The CDR3 region is CASSLGARAGSTDTQYF. CDR3 nucleotide sequence: TGCGCCAGCAGCTTGGGAGCTCGGGCGGGGAGCACAGATACGCAGTATTTT.

The chain has TRBV9 and TRBJ1-4, with 7 bases fitting TRBD1. Germline CDR1 reads SGDLS; CDR2 reads YYNGEE. There are 17 residues in the CDR3. Trimming took 4 bases from V and 4 from J; bases not matched to a gene: 13. Here the CDR3 reads CASSRDVGGAGNEKLFF. CDR3 DNA: TGTGCCAGCAGCCGAGACGTAGGGGGCGCAGGTAATGAAAAACTGTTTTTT. The entire variable domain, with the rest obtained from reference TRBV9 and TRBJ1-4, is as follows: DSGVTQTPKHLITATGQRVTLRCSPRSGDLSVYWYQQSLDQGLQFLIQYYNGEERAKGNILERFSAQQFPDLHSELNLSSLELGDSALYFCASSRDVGGAGNEKLFFGSGTQLSVL.

The chain links TRBV7-6 to TRBJ1-1; no reliable D call. Germline values: CDR1 SGHVS, CDR2 FNYEAQ. This CDR3 has 15 residues. The ends were cut back, 0 bases at V and 1 base at J, with 9 bases in the middle. In DNA, the CDR3 is TGTGCCAGCAGCTTAGCCGGGCCAACGAACACTGAAGCTTTCTTT. Its translation is CASSLAGPTNTEAFF. The variable domain in full, with the rest retrieved from reference TRBV7-6 and TRBJ1-1, is GAGVSQSPRYKVTKRGQDVALRCDPISGHVSLYWYRQALGQGPEFLTYFNYEAQQDKSGLPNDRFSAERPEGSISTLTIQRTEQRDSAMYRCASSLAGPTNTEAFFGQGTRLTVV.